A single sample is the source of the 18 T cell receptor beta chains below, sequenced in a study of blood T cell repertoires in COVID-19. Generated by immunoSEQ multiplex PCR, the TCRdb table keeps only in-frame clones and is missing some. The repertoire holds roughly 120,000 clones, with about 82% as singletons. The sample taken for sequencing was peripheral blood. All receptors derive from a human donor in a cohort sampled during active COVID-19.

V is TRBV19 and J is TRBJ1-6, with D possibly matching TRBD1 (6 bases). V lost 3 bases to trimming and J lost 7 bases, with 19 bases between them. The CDR3 length is 17 residues. CDR1 LNHDA and CDR2 SQIVND come from the germline V gene (reference sequence). The CDR3 DNA reads as TGTGCCAGTAGTATTAACTCCTTGACAGGCGAGAATTCACCCCTCCACTTT. This translates into CASSINSLTGENSPLHF.

The chain employs TRBV7-8 and TRBJ2-1, with 10 bases lining up with TRBD2. Trimming at V came to 8 bases and at J to 0 bases, leaving 10 bases not matched to a gene. The CDR3 has 17 amino acids. Per the germline V gene, CDR1 is SGHVS and CDR2 is FQNEAQ. The DNA for the CDR3 is TGTGCCAGCGCATACGATAGCGGGAGGAGCTCCTACAATGAGCAGTTCTTC. This encodes CASAYDSGRSSYNEQFF.

For the CDR3, the DNA is TGTGCCTGGAGTTTTGCTGCCGCGGGACTTACCTACGAGCAGTACTTC. This encodes CAWSFAAAGLTYEQYF. The chain has TRBV30 and TRBJ2-7; D perhaps matches TRBD2 (6 bases). The CDR3 runs to 16 residues. V lost 2 bases and J lost 2, with 19 bases in between. Germline V lookup: CDR1 GTSNPN, CDR2 SVGIG (reference sequence).

V gene TRBV7-6 combines with J gene TRBJ1-6; 8 bases are a match to TRBD1. The CDR3 consists of 15 residues. V trimming: 5 bases; J trimming: 7 bases; junction bases outside the gene matches: 7. Germline-derived CDR1 and CDR2 are SGHVS and FNYEAQ. The CDR3 spells CASSASTGVNSPLHF. The DNA for the CDR3 is TGTGCCAGCAGCGCATCGACAGGGGTAAATTCACCCCTCCACTTT.

V and J are TRBV5-6 and TRBJ1-1; 9 bases align to TRBD1. Trimming removed 2 bases from V and 4 bases from J; junction bases left unmatched: 6. Germline CDR1 and CDR2: SGHDT and YYEEEE. The length of the CDR3 is 15 residues. CDR3 amino acids: CASSFDRGSGTEAFF. The CDR3 DNA sequence: TGTGCCAGCAGCTTCGACAGGGGGTCGGGCACTGAAGCTTTCTTT.

The chain couples TRBV19 to TRBJ2-1; tentative D call: TRBD2 (6 bases). Germline assignment: CDR1 LNHDA and CDR2 SQIVND (reference sequence). This CDR3 is built from 14 residues. V lost 4 bases and J 1 base, leaving 8 bases between the germline ends. Here the CDR3 DNA reads TGTGCCAGTAGTAGCGGGGATTCCTACAATGAGCAGTTCTTC. Amino acid sequence: CASSSGDSYNEQFF.

The rearrangement uses TRBV20-1 and TRBJ2-1, with D possibly TRBD2 on 6 matching bases. This CDR3 is built from 11 residues. V was clipped by 6 bases and J by 6 bases, with 9 bases between them. Germline V gene data show CDR1 as DFQATT and CDR2 as SNEGSKA (reference sequence). The CDR3 nucleotides read TGCAGTGCCAGACTAGTCAATGAGCAGTTCTTC. This translates into CSARLVNEQFF.

The chain uses TRBV27 and TRBJ2-1; D unclear. Germline CDR1 MNHEY, CDR2 SMNVEV (reference sequence). The CDR3 has 13 residues. V lost 6 bases, J lost 0 bases, and 6 bases lay in between. The CDR3 here is CASRAGSYNEQFF. The CDR3, as DNA: TGTGCCAGCAGGGCTGGCTCCTACAATGAGCAGTTCTTC.

V usage is TRBV25-1 and J usage is TRBJ2-1; D unresolved. The germline CDR1 and CDR2 sequences are MGHDK and SYGVNS. The length of the CDR3 is 14 residues. The V and J ends lost 1 base and 4 bases respectively, with 8 bases between them. CDR3 region: CASSESRRYNEQFF. In DNA form, the CDR3 reads TGTGCCAGCAGTGAATCGCGGCGATACAATGAGCAGTTCTTC.

The CDR3 nucleotides are TGTGCCAGTAGTAACGGACAGGGTGTCTACGAGCAGTACTTC. As protein: CASSNGQGVYEQYF. The genes are TRBV19 and TRBJ2-7; TRBD1 agrees at 8 bases. The CDR3 contains 14 residues. The junction had 5 bases not matched to a gene; V was cut back by 4 bases and J by 3 bases. CDR1 is LNHDA, CDR2 SQIVND, per germline (reference sequence).

V and J are TRBV14 and TRBJ2-1; TRBD2 aligns across 10 bases. Trimming cost V 5 bases and J 2 bases; bases outside gene matches: 9. The germline gives CDR1 SGHDN, CDR2 FVKESK. CDR3 length: 17 residues. The CDR3: CASSGYSGRTAYNEQFF. As DNA, the CDR3 is TGTGCCAGCAGCGGATATAGCGGGAGGACCGCCTACAATGAGCAGTTCTTC.

The chain carries TRBV6-5 and TRBJ1-1, with TRBD1 as a possible D gene (5 bases). Per germline, CDR1 MNHEY and CDR2 SVGAGI. The CDR3 covers 15 residues. V shed 6 bases and J shed 0 bases, with 14 bases lying between them. The CDR3 sequence: CASRRGGSLNTEAFF. CDR3 in DNA: TGTGCCAGCAGACGGGGGGGATCCCTGAACACTGAAGCTTTCTTT.

This clone was observed a single time. The chain links TRBV6-2 or TRBV6-3 to TRBJ2-1; a possible D gene is TRBD2 (7 bases). Germline V gene sequence: CDR1 MNHEY, CDR2 SVGEGT. Trimming cost V 1 base and J 7 bases, with 20 bases left between them. This CDR3 comprises 17 residues. Here the CDR3 reads CASSYYRAGAPGNEQFF. CDR3 DNA: TGTGCCAGCAGTTACTATCGGGCGGGGGCCCCCGGGAATGAGCAGTTCTTC.

This chain links TRBV15 with TRBJ1-2; D gene unclear. The CDR3 has 15 amino acids. Trimming pared 3 bases from V and 0 bases from J, leaving 11 bases between. Germline V gene data show CDR1 as LNHNV and CDR2 as YYDKDF (reference sequence). The CDR3 loop reads CATSSNRGSNYGYTF. The CDR3 DNA sequence: TGTGCCACCAGCAGTAATCGAGGTTCTAACTATGGCTACACCTTC.

CDR3 amino acids: CASSGGTGLYEQYF. As DNA, the CDR3 is TGTGCCAGCAGTGGGGGGACAGGGCTCTACGAGCAGTACTTC. The chain has TRBV6-2 or TRBV6-3 and TRBJ2-7; TRBD1 matches at 9 bases. There are 14 residues in the CDR3. V shed 5 bases and J 3 bases; nucleotides not matched to a gene: 5. Germline V gives CDR1 MNHEY, CDR2 SVGEGT.

Remarks on this clone: Because the CDR3's place on the DNA is in doubt, the DNA is left out and the CDR3 is given as listed by TCRdb. The J gene is TRBJ1-1, the V gene TRBV14. Germline values: CDR1 SGHDN, CDR2 FVKESK. The CDR3 is made up of 15 amino acids, end residues included. The CDR3 here is CASSQAHFGNTEAFF.

The chain joins TRBV6-5 to TRBJ2-7; a weak D match, TRBD2 (7 bases). With 5 bases removed from V and 4 bases from J, the gap between germline ends came to 18 bases. Germline V gene lookup returns CDR1 MNHEY and CDR2 SVGAGI. CDR3 length: 15 residues. The CDR3 DNA follows: TGTGCCAGCAGTCCCAGTGCGGGGGCCATGTACGAGCAGTACTTC. This gives the protein CASSPSAGAMYEQYF.

The chain joins TRBV7-6 to TRBJ2-3, with TRBD1 identical over 10 bases. The CDR3 length is 15 residues. V shed 5 bases, J shed 3 bases, and the junction held 5 bases outside the gene matches. CDR1 is SGHVS, CDR2 FNYEAQ, per germline. CDR3 loop: CASSRGQGKTDTQYF. DNA of the CDR3: TGTGCCAGCAGCCGGGGACAGGGGAAGACAGATACGCAGTATTTT.